The next 22 T cell receptor beta chains were all read from a single sample in a study of memory CD4+ T cells and cytomegalovirus serostatus. Single viable CD3+CD4+CD8-CD45RO+ cells were sorted as the memory CD4+ T cells. Sequencing was performed with immunoSEQ multiplex PCR; in TCRdb, only in-frame clones are kept and a portion is missing. Here the sample spans approximately 88,000 clones, about four fifths being singletons. Sequencing was done on a sample of memory CD4+ T cells from blood. The receptors here all came from an adult in good health and CMV-seropositive.

This chain connects TRBV6-6 to TRBJ2-2; D not certain. Germline-derived CDR1 and CDR2 are MNHNY and SVGAGI (reference sequence). The ends were cut back, 4 bases at V and 7 bases at J, with 10 bases in the middle. The CDR3 sequence is 13 residues long. In DNA form, the CDR3 reads TGTGCCAGCAGTTTCTCTTTAGGCGGGGAGCTGTTTTTT. Amino acid sequence: CASSFSLGGELFF.

This clone appeared many times. This rearrangement joins TRBV19 to TRBJ1-3; D is undetermined. Between the trimmed V and J ends, which lost 7 bases and 0 bases, there was a span of 7 bases. This CDR3 is built from 13 residues. The V gene's germline CDR1 is LNHDA and CDR2 SQIVND (reference sequence). The CDR3 sequence is CASTGLSGNTIYF. In DNA, the CDR3 is TGTGCCAGTACCGGTCTCTCTGGAAACACCATATATTTT. Based on the CDR3 plus reference TRBV19 and TRBJ1-3, the full variable domain is DGGITQSPKYLFRKEGQNVTLSCEQNLNHDAMYWYRQDPGQGLRLIYYSQIVNDFQKGDIAEGYSVSREKKESFPLTVTSAQKNPTAFYLCASTGLSGNTIYFGEGSWLTVV.

The chain has TRBV27 and TRBJ2-6, with D perhaps TRBD2 (5 bases). This CDR3 spans 16 amino acids. The germline CDR1 and CDR2 sequences are MNHEY and SMNVEV (reference sequence). With 3 bases removed from V and 2 bases from J, the gap between germline ends came to 11 bases. This CDR3 reads CASSFGSLAGANVLTF. CDR3 sequence (DNA): TGTGCCAGCAGTTTTGGATCACTAGCTGGGGCCAACGTCCTGACTTTC.

V is TRBV6-1 and J is TRBJ1-2; D remains unclear. This CDR3 comprises 15 residues. Looked up from germline, CDR1 is MNHNS and CDR2 is SASEGT. The V and J ends lost 2 bases and 7 bases respectively, with 17 bases between them. The CDR3 spells CASSENGIRQTGYTF. DNA of the CDR3: TGTGCCAGCAGTGAAAATGGGATTAGGCAGACTGGCTACACCTTC.

This clone was counted between two and nine times. The gene calls are TRBV29-1 and TRBJ2-7; 13 bases are shared with TRBD2. The CDR3 sequence is 15 residues long. Per germline, CDR1 SQVTM and CDR2 ANQGSEA. The V gene end was trimmed by 6 bases and the J gene end by 3 bases; junction bases not matched to a gene: 8. CDR3 protein: CSVSPLAGGSYEQYF. The CDR3 DNA is TGCAGCGTGAGCCCACTAGCGGGAGGGAGCTACGAGCAGTACTTC.

This chain connects TRBV7-2 to TRBJ1-3; D perhaps matches TRBD1 (5 bases). The CDR3 consists of 14 residues. The V end was cut by 5 bases, the J end by 0 bases, with 8 bases between. The germline V gene has CDR1 SGHTA and CDR2 FQGNSA. Written as DNA, the CDR3 is TGTGCCAGCAGCGCAGGGTTCTCTGGAAACACCATATATTTT. Translated: CASSAGFSGNTIYF.

The J gene is TRBJ2-3, the V gene TRBV15, with D hard to call. Germline V lookup: CDR1 LNHNV, CDR2 YYDKDF (reference sequence). CDR3 size: 12 residues. The V end lost 3 bases, the J end lost 4 bases, and 5 bases lay between the germline ends. CDR3 sequence reads: CATSRDADTQYF. In DNA form, the CDR3 reads TGTGCCACCAGCAGGGACGCAGATACGCAGTATTTT.

The chain links TRBV5-4 to TRBJ1-2; 8 bases are shared with TRBD1. Germline V lookup: CDR1 SGHNT, CDR2 YYREEE (reference sequence). This CDR3 has 15 residues. The V gene end was trimmed by 4 bases and the J gene end by 5 bases; junction bases not matched to a gene: 10. For the CDR3, the DNA is TGTGCCAGCAGCCGTCCCGTCGGGGACAGGTATGGCTACACCTTC. Translated: CASSRPVGDRYGYTF.

The rearrangement uses TRBV11-1 and TRBJ2-7, with TRBD2 matching 9 bases. From germline, CDR1 is SGHAT and CDR2 FQDESV (reference sequence). This CDR3 is 15 amino acids long. V was pared by 1 base and J by 6 bases, with 7 bases of the junction left unmatched. As DNA, the CDR3 is TGTGCCAGCAGCTTAGTTCTCAGCGGGAGGAGCGAGCAGTACTTC. Protein product: CASSLVLSGRSEQYF.

The chain joins TRBV5-1 to TRBJ1-1, with D perhaps TRBD1 (6 bases). Per germline, CDR1 SGHRS and CDR2 YFSETQ. The CDR3 extends over 15 amino acids. The V end lost 1 base, the J end lost 0 bases, and 10 bases lay between the germline ends. The CDR3 nucleotides are TGCGCCAGCAGCTTGTCGGGGGCCATGAACACTGAAGCTTTCTTT. Amino acids: CASSLSGAMNTEAFF.

The chain couples TRBV28 to TRBJ1-1; D possibly corresponds to TRBD1 (6 bases). V lost 6 bases to trimming and J lost 10 bases, with 18 bases between them. This CDR3 has 13 residues. Per the germline V gene, CDR1 is MDHEN and CDR2 is SYDVKM. The CDR3 sequence is CASSSARGLRAFF. Here the CDR3 DNA reads TGTGCCAGCAGCTCAGCCAGGGGATTGAGAGCTTTCTTT.

The V call is TRBV7-9, the J call TRBJ2-7, with D possibly being TRBD1 (7 bases). With 4 bases removed from V and 6 bases from J, the gap between germline ends came to 13 bases. This CDR3 is built from 13 residues. The germline CDR1 and CDR2 sequences are SEHNR and FQNEAQ (reference sequence). CDR3 sequence reads: CASSSQGGSEQYF. As DNA, the CDR3 is TGTGCCAGCAGCTCTCAGGGGGGATCCGAGCAGTACTTC.

The chain is built from TRBV29-1 and TRBJ2-1; D might be TRBD2 (5 bases). CDR1 and CDR2 (germline): SQVTM, ANQGSEA. The CDR3 covers 14 residues. Trimming stripped 3 bases from V and 6 bases from J, with 15 bases between. For the CDR3, the DNA is TGCAGCGTTGACCCCCCTGGACTTCTCAATGAGCAGTTCTTC. Translation: CSVDPPGLLNEQFF.

The chain is built from TRBV28 and TRBJ1-5; 7 nucleotides line up with TRBD1. The junction had 10 bases not matched to a gene; V was cut back by 6 bases and J by 2 bases. This CDR3 has 16 amino acids. Germline CDR1 and CDR2: MDHEN and SYDVKM. Written as DNA, the CDR3 is TGTGCCAGCAGACCACAGGGGTCTCTGGGCAATCAGCCCCAGCATTTT. It yields the protein CASRPQGSLGNQPQHF.

The chain uses TRBV28 and TRBJ2-3, with D unclear. In germline, CDR1 is MDHEN, CDR2 SYDVKM. The length of the CDR3 is 13 residues. Trimming cost V 6 bases and J 0 bases, with 7 bases left between them. CDR3 residues: CASRASSTDTQYF. CDR3 nucleotide sequence: TGTGCCAGCAGGGCCAGTAGCACAGATACGCAGTATTTT.

The V and J genes are TRBV7-3 and TRBJ2-1; no reliable D call. V was shortened by 1 base and J by 3 bases, with 7 bases between the two germline ends. The CDR3 extends over 14 amino acids. Germline CDR1 is SGHTA and CDR2 is FQGTGA. CDR3 region: CASSLNTGYNEQFF. CDR3 nucleotide sequence: TGTGCCAGCAGCTTAAACACCGGCTACAATGAGCAGTTCTTC.

V gene TRBV27 combines with J gene TRBJ1-2; no clear D. The length of the CDR3 is 12 residues. Germline CDR1 reads MNHEY; CDR2 reads SMNVEV (reference sequence). V was clipped by 2 bases and J by 9 bases, with 10 bases between them. The CDR3 here is CASSLIGQSYTF. CDR3 nucleotide sequence: TGTGCCAGCAGTTTAATCGGGCAGAGCTACACCTTC.

The chain couples TRBV2 to TRBJ1-5; D call uncertain. This CDR3 contains 13 residues. From germline, CDR1 is SNHLY and CDR2 FYNNEI. V lost 7 bases, J lost 5 bases, and 12 bases lay in between. The CDR3 DNA follows: TGTGCCAGCAACAGTGTTTGGGATCAGCCCCAGCATTTT. Translated, it gives CASNSVWDQPQHF.

This chain connects TRBV7-2 to TRBJ2-1; D remains unclear. The CDR3 runs 13 residues. The germline gives CDR1 SGHTA, CDR2 FQGNSA. V shed 0 bases and J shed 8 bases, with 8 bases lying between them. The CDR3 nucleotides read TGTGCCAGCAGCTTAGCCTATGACGATGAGCAGTTCTTC. Protein: CASSLAYDDEQFF. Based on the CDR3 plus reference TRBV7-2 and TRBJ2-1, the full variable domain is GAGVSQSPSNKVTEKGKDVELRCDPISGHTALYWYRQSLGQGLEFLIYFQGNSAPDKSGLPSDRFSAERTGGSVSTLTIQRTQQEDSAVYLCASSLAYDDEQFFGPGTRLTVL.

The chain combines TRBV4-3 with TRBJ2-7; D not certain. The CDR3 is 15 residues long. Germline CDR1 is LGHNA and CDR2 is YSLEER. The germline V and J ends were trimmed by 3 bases and 3 bases, with 15 bases remaining between them. For the CDR3, the DNA is TGCGCCAGCAGCCATGAACCGGGCCCGAACTACGAGCAGTACTTC. Protein product: CASSHEPGPNYEQYF.

The chain couples TRBV6-4 to TRBJ2-5; weak D call: TRBD1 (5 bases). Germline V lookup: CDR1 MRHNA, CDR2 SNTAGT. Trimming stripped 3 bases from V and 1 base from J, with 6 bases between. The CDR3 is 13 amino acids. The CDR3 sequence is CASSEQAQETQYF. The CDR3 DNA is TGTGCCAGCAGTGAACAGGCCCAAGAGACCCAGTACTTC.

This chain joins TRBV5-4 and TRBJ1-1; TRBD1 aligns across 10 bases. The CDR3 runs 14 residues. The V gene end was trimmed by 5 bases and the J gene end by 3 bases; junction bases not matched to a gene: 4. Germline lookup yields CDR1 SGHNT and CDR2 YYREEE (reference sequence). For the CDR3, the DNA is TGTGCCAGCAGTAGACAGGGGGCAGACACTGAAGCTTTCTTT. It encodes CASSRQGADTEAFF.